The 20 T cell receptor beta chains presented below share a single source sample, sequenced in a study of blood T cell repertoires in COVID-19. TCRdb's table, derived via immunoSEQ multiplex PCR, lists solely in-frame clones and lacks some. Of 81,000 or so clones listed, about 81% were seen once; the top ten hold 13%. The sample taken for sequencing was peripheral blood. The receptors were gathered from a human donor in a cohort sampled during active COVID-19.

This chain uses TRBV7-2 with TRBJ1-3; no clear D. Germline CDR1 and CDR2: SGHTA and FQGNSA. The CDR3 consists of 15 residues. V gave up 1 base and J gave up 0 bases, with 7 bases separating them. The CDR3 reads CASSLGRDSGNTIYF. CDR3 DNA sequence: TGTGCCAGCAGCTTAGGTCGGGACTCTGGAAACACCATATATTTT.

CDR3 nucleotide sequence: TGTGCCAGCAGCCCTATCGGGGGGACCTACAATGAGCAGTTCTTC. Translating it yields CASSPIGGTYNEQFF. V gene TRBV7-3 combines with J gene TRBJ2-1, with 7 positions matching TRBD2. Germline CDR1 and CDR2: SGHTA and FQGTGA. Losses at the gene ends were 5 bases for V and 2 bases for J; bases not matched to a gene: 6. The CDR3 is made up of 15 amino acids.

This clone was picked up a small number of times. The sample carries other DNA sequences with the same CDR3. The chain links TRBV11-3 to TRBJ1-1; D not certain. Germline V lookup: CDR1 SGHNT, CDR2 YENEEA. V was clipped by 0 bases and J by 5 bases, with 7 bases between them. The CDR3 consists of 13 residues. CDR3 nucleotide sequence: TGTGCCAGCAGCTTAGATAGGCGGACTGAAGCTTTCTTT. It translates to CASSLDRRTEAFF.

The V and J genes are TRBV6-1 and TRBJ2-1, with 15 bases fitting TRBD2. Per the germline V gene, CDR1 is MNHNS and CDR2 is SASEGT. This CDR3 contains 20 residues. V lost 4 bases to trimming and J lost 4 bases; unmatched junction nucleotides: 14. CDR3 amino acids: CASSGLPGLAGGNYYNEQFF. The CDR3 DNA reads TGTGCCAGCAGTGGCCTACCGGGACTAGCGGGGGGTAATTATTACAATGAGCAGTTCTTC.

This rearrangement joins TRBV5-1 to TRBJ2-7; no reliable D call. The CDR3 sequence is 13 residues long. Trimming removed 1 base at V and 2 bases at J, with 7 bases between. The germline V gene encodes CDR1 SGHRS and CDR2 YFSETQ. CDR3 region: CASSLQVAYEQYF. CDR3 DNA sequence: TGCGCCAGCAGCTTGCAGGTGGCCTACGAGCAGTACTTC.

The chain has TRBV18 and TRBJ2-1, with 8 bases identical to TRBD1. V shed 3 bases, J shed 7 bases, and the junction held 5 bases outside the gene matches. From germline, CDR1 is KGHSH and CDR2 LQKENI. The CDR3 contains 14 residues. The DNA for the CDR3 is TGTGCCAGCTCACCGGGCAGGGGGCTTAATGAGCAGTTCTTC. It codes for CASSPGRGLNEQFF.

The chain uses TRBV19 and TRBJ2-5; 8 nucleotides match TRBD1. This CDR3 comprises 16 residues. CDR1 and CDR2 from the germline V gene are LNHDA and SQIVND (reference sequence). Unmatched junction bases numbered 11, after V lost 4 bases and J lost 4 bases. The CDR3 spells CASSTGLQGAGETQYF. The CDR3 DNA sequence: TGTGCCAGTAGTACCGGACTGCAGGGGGCTGGAGAGACCCAGTACTTC.

This chain joins TRBV6-5 and TRBJ2-3; 7 bases map to TRBD1. CDR1 and CDR2 (germline): MNHEY, SVGAGI. CDR3 length equals 13 residues. V shed 10 bases and J 5 bases; nucleotides not matched to a gene: 9. CDR3 amino acids: CATGRTGEDTQYF. CDR3 DNA sequence: TGTGCCACCGGGCGTACAGGGGAAGATACGCAGTATTTT.

As to this clone: Within the sample, other DNA sequences also encode this same CDR3. The rearrangement uses TRBV30 and TRBJ2-7, with 8 bases matching TRBD2. Per germline, CDR1 GTSNPN and CDR2 SVGIG (reference sequence). V dropped 0 bases and J dropped 0; count of bases not matched to a gene: 1. This CDR3 is built from 14 residues. The chain's CDR3 is CAWSVGGVSYEQYF. CDR3 sequence (DNA): TGTGCCTGGAGTGTCGGGGGGGTCTCCTACGAGCAGTACTTC. The whole variable domain, remainder taken from reference TRBV30 and TRBJ2-7, is SQTIHQWPATLVQPVGSPLSLECTVEGTSNPNLYWYRQAAGRGLQLLFYSVGIGQISSEVPQNLSASRPQDRQFILSSKKLLLSDSGFYLCAWSVGGVSYEQYFGPGTRLTVT.

The chain recombines TRBV7-8 with TRBJ1-5; D unresolved. The CDR3 runs to 12 residues. Trimming shortened V by 2 bases and J by 7 bases, and 6 bases separated the two germline ends. Germline V CDR1 and CDR2: SGHVS, FQNEAQ. The CDR3 loop reads CASSLNEQPQHF. The CDR3 DNA follows: TGTGCCAGCAGCTTAAACGAGCAGCCCCAGCATTTT.

This chain joins TRBV4-2 and TRBJ1-2, with 7 positions matching TRBD1. V shed 7 bases and J 0 bases; nucleotides not matched to a gene: 11. The V gene's germline CDR1 is LGHNA and CDR2 YNFKEQ. This CDR3 is built from 16 residues. The CDR3 loop reads CASTPGGGATNYGYTF. In nucleotides, the CDR3 is TGTGCCAGCACCCCCGGAGGGGGCGCTACTAACTATGGCTACACCTTC.

J is TRBJ1-1 and V is TRBV11-2; 11 positions match TRBD1. The ends lost 4 bases at V and 11 bases at J; junction bases unmatched: 6. The germline V gene encodes CDR1 SGHAT and CDR2 FQNNGV. The CDR3 length is 13 residues. CDR3 sequence reads: CASSSGQGAWAFF. CDR3 coding DNA: TGTGCCAGCAGCTCAGGACAGGGGGCTTGGGCTTTCTTT.

This sequence joins TRBV18 and TRBJ2-5, with 8 bases matching TRBD1. The CDR3 contains 14 residues. After removal of 3 bases from V and 7 bases from J, the junction contained 7 bases not matched to a gene. Per the germline V gene, CDR1 is KGHSH and CDR2 is LQKENI. The CDR3 sequence is CASSPRDRPGTQYF. The CDR3 nucleotides read TGTGCCAGCTCACCTCGGGACAGGCCGGGGACCCAGTACTTC.

This clone was counted between two and nine times. CDR3 sequence reads: CASSQDPRGQPQHF. In DNA form, the CDR3 reads TGCGCCAGCAGCCAAGATCCTCGGGGTCAGCCCCAGCATTTT. The rearrangement uses TRBV4-1 and TRBJ1-5; D remains ambiguous. CDR1 MGHRA and CDR2 YSYEKL come from the germline V gene. CDR3 length: 14 residues. V was clipped by 0 bases and J by 6 bases, with 9 bases between them.

This chain uses TRBV21-1 with TRBJ1-5; the listed D gene, TRBD1, was not tested against the DNA. TRBV21-1 is annotated as a pseudogene. The CDR3 spans 15 residues. DNA of the CDR3: TGTGCCAGCAGCATCCGGGACAGGGGTAATCAGCCCCAGCATTTT. Amino acids: CASSIRDRGNQPQHF.

The chain uses TRBV4-3 and TRBJ1-6; no definite D call. Germline CDR1 is LGHNA and CDR2 is YSLEER. The CDR3 consists of 13 residues. Between the trimmed V and J ends, which lost 4 bases and 8 bases, there was a span of 9 bases. The CDR3 region has the DNA TGCGCCAGCAGCCTACACCCAGATTCACCCCTCCACTTT. Encoded protein: CASSLHPDSPLHF.

CDR3 in amino acids: CASSGRAPLYEQYF. CDR3 DNA: TGTGCCAGCAGCGGGAGGGCTCCCCTTTACGAGCAGTACTTC. The chain recombines TRBV11-1 with TRBJ2-7; TRBD2 matches at 7 bases. CDR1 is SGHAT and CDR2 is FQDESV in the germline V gene (reference sequence). This CDR3 spans 14 amino acids. V was clipped by 5 bases and J by 4 bases; unmatched bases: 8.

The CDR3 DNA sequence: TGTGCCAGCAGCACTGAAGGGGGCGCGGCCACTGAAGCTTTCTTT. Its protein is CASSTEGGAATEAFF. The chain is built from TRBV7-9 and TRBJ1-1; 7 bases fit TRBD1. With 5 bases clipped from V and 4 bases from J, the junction kept 10 bases outside the gene matches. The CDR3 consists of 15 residues. Germline CDR1 and CDR2: SEHNR and FQNEAQ (reference sequence).

V is TRBV2 and J is TRBJ2-3, with D perhaps TRBD1 (6 bases). In germline, CDR1 is SNHLY, CDR2 FYNNEI. Trimming removed 7 bases at V and 2 bases at J, with 10 bases between. This CDR3 is 13 amino acids long. CDR3 sequence: CASKGQYTDTQYF. Written as DNA, the CDR3 is TGTGCCAGCAAAGGACAGTACACAGATACGCAGTATTTT.

The chain carries TRBV9 and TRBJ2-3, with 10 positions matching TRBD2. This CDR3 comprises 17 residues. Germline assignment: CDR1 SGDLS and CDR2 YYNGEE. J lost 3 bases, V lost 0 bases, and 7 bases had no gene match. The CDR3 DNA is TGTGCCAGCAGCGTAGCTCCCAGCGGGGGGGGGACAGATACGCAGTATTTT. It is translated as CASSVAPSGGGTDTQYF. Together with reference TRBV9 and TRBJ2-3, the CDR3 gives the full variable domain: DSGVTQTPKHLITATGQRVTLRCSPRSGDLSVYWYQQSLDQGLQFLIQYYNGEERAKGNILERFSAQQFPDLHSELNLSSLELGDSALYFCASSVAPSGGGTDTQYFGPGTRLTVL.